The TCR beta chain described here comes from a study of T cell clones after liver transplantation. Study-wide context: Liver transplant recipients had immunosuppression withdrawal attempted within 2 years. Subjects received no induction therapy and standard immunosuppression until randomization at 12-24 months post-transplant. Samples came pre-transplant, pre-randomization before withdrawal, and post-randomization after withdrawal ended.

The CDR3 loop spans 15 amino acids. V shed 8 bases and J shed 4 bases, with 18 bases lying between them. CDR1 and CDR2 (germline): SGHVS, FQNEAQ. Thawed unstimulated PBMCs were FACS-sorted by CD3, CD4 and CD8 into two populations. The table came from immunoSEQ multiplex PCR; TCRdb's copy has only in-frame clones and leaves some out. The sample has just under 60,000 clones; around three quarters are singletons. This sample comprised CD4+ T cells from blood, obtained at the roughly 15-month timepoint. The V call is TRBV7-8, the J call TRBJ1-5, with D maybe TRBD1 (5 bases). The receptor was derived from a human patient who received a liver transplant. Some T cells could come from the graft donor. The chain's CDR3 is CASARDEQNNQPQHF. DNA for the CDR3: TGTGCCAGCGCAAGGGACGAACAAAATAATCAGCCCCAGCATTTT.